The 14 T cell receptor beta chains listed next were all sequenced from one sample in a study of OX40 agonist ivuxolimab in advanced cancers. The protocol was immunoSEQ multiplex PCR, while the TCRdb copy is restricted to in-frame clones and leaves out a portion. The sample contains about 100,000 clones, less than 85% of which appear only once. The source was CD4+ or CD8+ T cells sorted from blood, collected in a trial of the OX40 agonist ivuxolimab. The receptors here all came from an adult with an advanced solid tumor such as melanoma, head and neck, liver or kidney cancer.

This chain connects TRBV6-1 to TRBJ1-1, with D uncertain. The CDR3 is 13 amino acids. V lost 8 bases, J lost 1 base, and 11 bases lay in between. Germline V lookup: CDR1 MNHNS, CDR2 SASEGT. The CDR3 DNA follows: TGTGCCAGCGAGTTGACGGCGAACACTGAAGCTTTCTTT. Translating gives CASELTANTEAFF.

The J gene is TRBJ2-7, the V gene TRBV15; TRBD1 matches 8 bases. Looked up from germline, CDR1 is LNHNV and CDR2 is YYDKDF (reference sequence). There are 14 residues in the CDR3. The trim removed 1 base at V and 5 bases at J, leaving 4 bases unmatched. The CDR3 reads CATSRGTGMDEQYF. The DNA for the CDR3 is TGTGCCACCAGCAGAGGGACAGGGATGGACGAGCAGTACTTC.

The chain is built from TRBV18 and TRBJ2-3, with D perhaps matching TRBD1 or TRBD2 (5 bases each). Per germline, CDR1 KGHSH and CDR2 LQKENI. This CDR3 region has 15 residues. Trimming pared 0 bases from V and 0 bases from J, leaving 7 bases between. The CDR3 region is CASSPPRGSTDTQYF. DNA of the CDR3: TGTGCCAGCTCACCACCGAGGGGAAGCACAGATACGCAGTATTTT.

Comments on this clone: At the DNA level, this CDR3 is encoded by other sequences in the same sample as well. The J gene is TRBJ1-2, the V gene TRBV28; D is unresolved. The CDR3 runs 12 residues. V was pared by 8 bases and J by 2 bases, with 9 bases between. Germline V gene data show CDR1 as MDHEN and CDR2 as SYDVKM. CDR3 bases: TGTGCCAGCTGCCCCGTAAACTATGGCTACACCTTC. The encoded protein is CASCPVNYGYTF.

This chain connects TRBV30 to TRBJ2-3; D unclear. Germline V gene data show CDR1 as GTSNPN and CDR2 as SVGIG (reference sequence). The CDR3 length is 13 residues. V was trimmed by 5 bases and J by 1 base, leaving 10 bases between them. The CDR3 loop reads CAWEKKGTDTQYF. The CDR3, as DNA: TGTGCCTGGGAAAAGAAAGGCACAGATACGCAGTATTTT.

This chain uses TRBV9 with TRBJ2-5; the match to TRBD2 covers 8 bases. V was pared by 0 bases and J by 5 bases, with 6 bases of the junction left unmatched. The CDR3 contains 15 residues. Germline CDR1 is SGDLS and CDR2 is YYNGEE. CDR3 bases: TGTGCCAGCAGCGTAGGCCGGGGGGGAGGTGAGACCCAGTACTTC. Translating gives CASSVGRGGGETQYF.

This sequence joins TRBV7-9 and TRBJ2-3; D might be TRBD2 (5 bases). V lost 5 bases to trimming and J lost 4 bases, with 10 bases between them. The germline CDR1 and CDR2 sequences are SEHNR and FQNEAQ (reference sequence). The CDR3 is made up of 13 amino acids. The CDR3 DNA is TGTGCCAGCAGCCCCTGGGAGCCAGATACGCAGTATTTT. It encodes CASSPWEPDTQYF.

This clone was found a few times. The rearrangement uses TRBV11-2 and TRBJ1-1, with TRBD1 matching 9 bases. The CDR3 length is 19 residues. V shed 5 bases and J 0 bases; nucleotides not matched to a gene: 16. CDR1 is SGHAT, CDR2 FQNNGV, per germline. The CDR3 sequence: CASSIWTGVQPGLNTEAFF. In DNA, the CDR3 is TGTGCCAGCAGCATCTGGACAGGGGTCCAACCCGGGTTGAACACTGAAGCTTTCTTT. The variable domain in full, completed from reference TRBV11-2 and TRBJ1-1, reads EAGVAQSPRYKIIEKRQSVAFWCNPISGHATLYWYQQILGQGPKLLIQFQNNGVVDDSQLPKDRFSAERLKGVDSTLKIQPAKLEDSAVYLCASSIWTGVQPGLNTEAFFGQGTRLTVV.

This sequence joins TRBV4-1 and TRBJ1-2, with D possibly being TRBD1 (6 bases). Per germline, CDR1 MGHRA and CDR2 YSYEKL. Trimming pared 1 base from V and 7 bases from J, leaving 19 bases between. The CDR3 spans 16 residues. CDR3 sequence reads: CASSQGTGSWYSGYTF. The CDR3 DNA reads as TGCGCCAGCAGCCAAGGCACAGGGTCGTGGTACTCTGGCTACACCTTC.

Regarding this clone: In the same sample, other DNA sequences code for this CDR3. This chain joins TRBV15 and TRBJ2-1; 11 bases match TRBD2. In germline, CDR1 is LNHNV, CDR2 YYDKDF (reference sequence). Unmatched junction bases numbered 11, after V lost 0 bases and J lost 10 bases. The CDR3 is made up of 17 amino acids. For the CDR3, the DNA is TGTGCCACCAGCAGAGATCGACTAGCGGGGATTTGGAACGAGCAGTTCTTC. Translation gives CATSRDRLAGIWNEQFF.

This clone was recorded only once. The V gene is TRBV4-2, the J gene TRBJ2-6, with TRBD1 matching 7 bases. Trimming at V came to 0 bases and at J to 4 bases, leaving 6 bases not matched to a gene. The CDR3 runs to 17 residues. The germline CDR1 and CDR2 sequences are LGHNA and YNFKEQ. In nucleotides, the CDR3 is TGTGCCAGCAGCCAAGAAGAGGGGGCGAACGGGGCCAACGTCCTGACTTTC. It translates to CASSQEEGANGANVLTF.

The V gene is TRBV7-6, the J gene TRBJ1-3; D ambiguous. Trimming left V 2 bases short and J 0 bases short, with 11 bases between. This CDR3 has 16 amino acids. CDR1 and CDR2 from the germline V gene are SGHVS and FNYEAQ. The CDR3 DNA sequence: TGTGCCAGCAGCTTATCCTCCGGAGACTCTGGAAACACCATATATTTT. Its translation: CASSLSSGDSGNTIYF.

The genes are TRBV11-1 and TRBJ2-7; maybe TRBD2 (5 bases). This CDR3 has 14 amino acids. V lost 5 bases to trimming and J lost 0 bases, with 11 bases between them. Germline loops: CDR1 SGHAT, CDR2 FQDESV (reference sequence). CDR3 sequence reads: CASSVSRDSYEQYF. The CDR3 region has the DNA TGTGCCAGCAGCGTTAGCCGGGACTCCTACGAGCAGTACTTC.

The CDR3 reads CASSAFPTTGENTEAFF. The DNA for the CDR3 is TGTGCCAGCAGCGCGTTTCCCACGACAGGGGAGAACACTGAAGCTTTCTTT. The rearrangement uses TRBV7-2 and TRBJ1-1; 8 nucleotides match TRBD1. Looked up from germline, CDR1 is SGHTA and CDR2 is FQGNSA. The trim removed 5 bases at V and 1 base at J, leaving 12 bases unmatched. This CDR3 spans 17 amino acids.